This T cell receptor beta chain emerged from a study of CD8 T cells in ankylosing spondylitis. Study-wide results and caveats: The study identified a TCR beta motif of 7 or 8 highly homologous variants that appeared characteristic of ankylosing spondylitis blood.

This clonotype has ten or more counts. Its matching antigen is unknown. TCRdb used MiXCR to reprocess the 5' RACE reads, holding one entry per CDR3 protein. The profile covers 200,000 to 300,000 distinct CDR3 sequences, with 8.2% appearing a single time and around 4.8% taken by the ten largest. The CDR3 totals 14 residues. Germline V gives CDR1 MGHDK, CDR2 SYGVNS. Unmatched junction bases numbered 12, after V lost 6 bases and J lost 8 bases. The chain joins TRBV25-1 to TRBJ1-1; TRBD1 matches at 7 bases. Specimen: blood, either unsorted or a sorted T cell fraction (not recorded which). This TCR derives from a female donor with ankylosing spondylitis or in good health (not recorded which). In nucleotides, the CDR3 is TGTGCCAGCAGCCACAGGGGCGGGGGGGCCGAAGCTTTCTTT. It is translated as CASSHRGGGAEAFF.